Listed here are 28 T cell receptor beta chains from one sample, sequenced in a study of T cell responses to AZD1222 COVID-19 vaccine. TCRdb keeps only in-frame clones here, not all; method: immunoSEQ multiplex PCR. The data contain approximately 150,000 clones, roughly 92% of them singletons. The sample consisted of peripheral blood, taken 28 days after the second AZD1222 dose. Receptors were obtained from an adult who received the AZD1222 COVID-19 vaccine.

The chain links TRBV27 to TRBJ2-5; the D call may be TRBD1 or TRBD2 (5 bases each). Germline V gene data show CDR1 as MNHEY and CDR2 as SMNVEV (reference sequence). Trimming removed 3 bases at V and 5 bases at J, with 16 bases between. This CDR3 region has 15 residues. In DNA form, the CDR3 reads TGTGCCAGCAGTTTGCTCTCAGGGACCGGGGAGACCCAGTACTTC. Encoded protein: CASSLLSGTGETQYF.

The CDR3 region has the DNA TGTGCCAGCAGCACCCGGACTAGCGGAAGAGCGGGGACCCAGTACTTC. It is translated as CASSTRTSGRAGTQYF. The gene calls are TRBV5-4 and TRBJ2-5, with 10 positions matching TRBD2. This CDR3 comprises 16 residues. The J segment lost 7 bases and the V segment lost 4 bases, leaving 13 bases of the junction unmatched. Looked up from germline, CDR1 is SGHNT and CDR2 is YYREEE (reference sequence).

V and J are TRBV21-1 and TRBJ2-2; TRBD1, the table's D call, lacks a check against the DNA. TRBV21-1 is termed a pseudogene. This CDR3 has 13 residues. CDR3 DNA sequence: TGTGCCAGCAGGGGACAGGGCGCCGGGGAGCTGTTTTTT. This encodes CASRGQGAGELFF.

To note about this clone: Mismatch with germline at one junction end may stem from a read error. The CDR3 bases are TGTGCCAGCAGCGTATCGACCGGGACAGGCACCTTT. It codes for CASSVSTGTGTF. This chain joins TRBV11-2 and TRBJ1-1, with 8 bases aligning to TRBD1. Germline V gene sequence: CDR1 SGHAT, CDR2 FQNNGV. CDR3 length equals 12 residues.

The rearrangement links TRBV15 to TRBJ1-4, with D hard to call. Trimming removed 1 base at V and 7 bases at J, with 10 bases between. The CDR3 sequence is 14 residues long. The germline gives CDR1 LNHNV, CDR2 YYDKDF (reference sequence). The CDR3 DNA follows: TGTGCCACCAGCAGAGTCCCTGGCAGTGAAAAACTGTTTTTT. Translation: CATSRVPGSEKLFF.

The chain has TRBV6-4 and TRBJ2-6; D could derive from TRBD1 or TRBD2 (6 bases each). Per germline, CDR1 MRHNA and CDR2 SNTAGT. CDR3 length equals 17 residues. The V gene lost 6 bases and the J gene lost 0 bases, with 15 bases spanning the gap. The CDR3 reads CASRPQGGGSGANVLTF. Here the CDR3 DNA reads TGTGCCAGCAGACCCCAAGGAGGGGGCTCTGGGGCCAACGTCCTGACTTTC.

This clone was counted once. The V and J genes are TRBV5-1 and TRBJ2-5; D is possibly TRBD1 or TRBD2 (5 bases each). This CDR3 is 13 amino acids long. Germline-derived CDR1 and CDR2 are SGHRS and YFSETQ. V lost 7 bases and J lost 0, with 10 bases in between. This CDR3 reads CASYEGHQETQYF. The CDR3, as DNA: TGCGCCAGCTATGAGGGACACCAAGAGACCCAGTACTTC.

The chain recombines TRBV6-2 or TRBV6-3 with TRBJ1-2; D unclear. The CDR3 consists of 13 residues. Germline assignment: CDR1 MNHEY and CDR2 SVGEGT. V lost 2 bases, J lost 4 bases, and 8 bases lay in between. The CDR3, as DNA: TGTGCCAGCAGTTACGGCAGGTCCTATGGCTACACCTTC. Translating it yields CASSYGRSYGYTF.

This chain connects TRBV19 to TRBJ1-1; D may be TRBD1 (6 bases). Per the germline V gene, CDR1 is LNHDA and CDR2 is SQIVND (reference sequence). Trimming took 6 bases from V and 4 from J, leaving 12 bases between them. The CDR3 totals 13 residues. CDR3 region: CASSLQGGTEAFF. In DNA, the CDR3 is TGTGCCAGTAGCCTACAGGGAGGCACTGAAGCTTTCTTT.

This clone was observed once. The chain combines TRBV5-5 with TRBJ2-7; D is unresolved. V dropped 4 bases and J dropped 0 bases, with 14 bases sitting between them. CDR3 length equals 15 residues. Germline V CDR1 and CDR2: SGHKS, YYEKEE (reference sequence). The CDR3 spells CASSPRMDSSYEQYV. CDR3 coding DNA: TGTGCCAGCAGCCCCCGCATGGATAGCTCCTACGAGCAGTACGTC.

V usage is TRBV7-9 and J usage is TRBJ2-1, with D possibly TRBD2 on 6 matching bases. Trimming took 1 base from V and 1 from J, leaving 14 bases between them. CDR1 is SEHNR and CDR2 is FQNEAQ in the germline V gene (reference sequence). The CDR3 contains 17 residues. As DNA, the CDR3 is TGTGCCAGCAGCTTAGGGGCGGGATCTTATTCCTACAATGAGCAGTTCTTC. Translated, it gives CASSLGAGSYSYNEQFF.

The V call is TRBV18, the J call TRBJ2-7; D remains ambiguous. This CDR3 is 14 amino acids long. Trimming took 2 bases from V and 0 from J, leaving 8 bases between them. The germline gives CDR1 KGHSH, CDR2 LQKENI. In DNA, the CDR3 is TGTGCCAGCTCACCAGGAAGGTCCTCCTACGAGCAGTACTTC. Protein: CASSPGRSSYEQYF. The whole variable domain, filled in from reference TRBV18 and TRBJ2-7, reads NAGVMQNPRHLVRRRGQEARLRCSPMKGHSHVYWYRQLPEEGLKFMVYLQKENIIDESGMPKERFSAEFPKEGPSILRIQQVVRGDSAAYFCASSPGRSSYEQYFGPGTRLTVT.

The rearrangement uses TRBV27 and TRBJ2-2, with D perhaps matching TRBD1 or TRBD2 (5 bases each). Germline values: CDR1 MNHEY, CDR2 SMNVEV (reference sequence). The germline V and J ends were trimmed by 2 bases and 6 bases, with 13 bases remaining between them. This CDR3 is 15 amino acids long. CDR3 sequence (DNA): TGTGCCAGCAGTTTAGGAGCTGGGGACGCCGGGGAGCTGTTTTTT. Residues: CASSLGAGDAGELFF.

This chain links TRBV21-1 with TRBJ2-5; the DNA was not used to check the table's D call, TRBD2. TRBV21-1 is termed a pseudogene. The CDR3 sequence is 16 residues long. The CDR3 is CASSKATSCDQETQYF. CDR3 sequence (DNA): TGTGCCAGCAGCAAAGCCACTAGTTGCGATCAAGAGACCCAGTACTTC.

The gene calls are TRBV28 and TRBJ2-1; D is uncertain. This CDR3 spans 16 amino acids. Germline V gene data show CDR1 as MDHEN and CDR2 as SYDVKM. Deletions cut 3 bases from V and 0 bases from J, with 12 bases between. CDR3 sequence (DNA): TGTGCCAGCAGTTTTCTGCAGTGGCGCTCCTACAATGAGCAGTTCTTC. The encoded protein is CASSFLQWRSYNEQFF. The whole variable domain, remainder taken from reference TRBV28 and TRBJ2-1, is DVKVTQSSRYLVKRTGEKVFLECVQDMDHENMFWYRQDPGLGLRLIYFSYDVKMKEKGDIPEGYSVSREKKERFSLILESASTNQTSMYLCASSFLQWRSYNEQFFGPGTRLTVL.

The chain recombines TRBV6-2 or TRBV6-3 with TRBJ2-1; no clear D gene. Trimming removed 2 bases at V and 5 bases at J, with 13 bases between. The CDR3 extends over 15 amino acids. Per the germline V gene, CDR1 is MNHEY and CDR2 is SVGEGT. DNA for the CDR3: TGTGCCAGCAGTTACAGAGCGCTTCTTAACAATGAGCAGTTCTTC. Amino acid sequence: CASSYRALLNNEQFF.

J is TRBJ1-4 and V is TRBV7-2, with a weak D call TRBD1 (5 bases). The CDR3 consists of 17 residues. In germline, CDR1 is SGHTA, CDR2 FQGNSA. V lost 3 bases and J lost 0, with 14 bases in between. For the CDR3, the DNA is TGTGCCAGCAGCTTGGGGGGAAGGTTGGCAACTAATGAAAAACTGTTTTTT. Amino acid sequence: CASSLGGRLATNEKLFF.

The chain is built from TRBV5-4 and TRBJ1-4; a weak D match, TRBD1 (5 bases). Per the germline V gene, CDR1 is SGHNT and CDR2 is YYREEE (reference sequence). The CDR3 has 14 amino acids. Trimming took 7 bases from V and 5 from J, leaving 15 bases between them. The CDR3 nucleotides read TGTGCCAGCTCTCAACCAGGGCAAAATGAAAAACTGTTTTTT. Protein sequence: CASSQPGQNEKLFF.

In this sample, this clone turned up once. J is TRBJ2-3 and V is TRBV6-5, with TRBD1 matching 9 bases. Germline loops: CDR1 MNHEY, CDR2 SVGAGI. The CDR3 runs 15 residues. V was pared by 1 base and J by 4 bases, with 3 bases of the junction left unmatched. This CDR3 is CASSYWGQGSDTQYF. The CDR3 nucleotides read TGTGCCAGCAGTTACTGGGGACAGGGCTCAGATACGCAGTATTTT.

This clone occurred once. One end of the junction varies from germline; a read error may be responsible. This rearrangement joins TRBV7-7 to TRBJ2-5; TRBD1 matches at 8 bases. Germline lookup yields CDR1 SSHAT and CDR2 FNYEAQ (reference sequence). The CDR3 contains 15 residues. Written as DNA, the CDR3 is TGTGCTAGCAGCCAAGGACAGGGTTACCAAGAGACCCAGTACTTC. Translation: CASSQGQGYQETQYF.

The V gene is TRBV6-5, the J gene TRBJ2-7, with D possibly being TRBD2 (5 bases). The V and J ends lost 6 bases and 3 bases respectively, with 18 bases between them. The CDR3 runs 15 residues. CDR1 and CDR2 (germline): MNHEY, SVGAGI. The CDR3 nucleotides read TGTGCCAGCAGAATTTCGGACTCCAGCTACTACGAGCAGTACTTC. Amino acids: CASRISDSSYYEQYF.

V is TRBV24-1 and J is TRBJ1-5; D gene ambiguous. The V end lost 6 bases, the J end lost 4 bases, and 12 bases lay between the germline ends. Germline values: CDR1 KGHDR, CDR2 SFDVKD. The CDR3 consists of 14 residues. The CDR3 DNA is TGTGCCACCAGTATACCGGGTTGGAATCAGCCCCAGCATTTT. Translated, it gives CATSIPGWNQPQHF.

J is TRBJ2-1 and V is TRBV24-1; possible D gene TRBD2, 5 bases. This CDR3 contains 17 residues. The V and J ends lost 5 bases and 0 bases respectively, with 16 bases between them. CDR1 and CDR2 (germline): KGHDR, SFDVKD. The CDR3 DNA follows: TGTGCCACCAGTGGCCTTAAAGGGAGAAGCTCCTACAATGAGCAGTTCTTC. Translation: CATSGLKGRSSYNEQFF.

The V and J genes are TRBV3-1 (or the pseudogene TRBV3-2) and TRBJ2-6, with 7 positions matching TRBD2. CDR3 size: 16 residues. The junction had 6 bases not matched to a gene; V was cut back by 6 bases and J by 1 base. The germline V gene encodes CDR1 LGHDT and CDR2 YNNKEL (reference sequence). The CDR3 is CASSLVGGSGANVLTF. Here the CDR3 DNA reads TGTGCCAGCAGTCTCGTGGGGGGGTCTGGGGCCAACGTCCTGACTTTC.

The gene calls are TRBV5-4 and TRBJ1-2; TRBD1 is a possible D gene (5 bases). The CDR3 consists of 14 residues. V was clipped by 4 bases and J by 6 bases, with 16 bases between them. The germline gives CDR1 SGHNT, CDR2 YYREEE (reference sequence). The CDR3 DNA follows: TGTGCCAGCAGCCCGGCGGGGGGAACGGATGGCTACACCTTC. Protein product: CASSPAGGTDGYTF.

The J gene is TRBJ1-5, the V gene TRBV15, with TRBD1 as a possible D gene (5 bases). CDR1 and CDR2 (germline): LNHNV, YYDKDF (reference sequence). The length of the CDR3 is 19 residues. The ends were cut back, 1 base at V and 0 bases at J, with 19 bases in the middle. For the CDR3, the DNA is TGTGCCACCAGCAGAGTAGGTTCCCAACACGGGGCTAGCAATCAGCCCCAGCATTTT. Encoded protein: CATSRVGSQHGASNQPQHF.

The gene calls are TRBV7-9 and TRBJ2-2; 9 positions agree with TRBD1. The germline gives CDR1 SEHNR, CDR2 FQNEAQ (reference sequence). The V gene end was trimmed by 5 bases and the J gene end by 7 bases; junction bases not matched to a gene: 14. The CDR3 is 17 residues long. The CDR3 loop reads CASSPGTGGGYLGELFF. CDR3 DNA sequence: TGTGCCAGCAGCCCCGGAACAGGGGGCGGGTACCTCGGGGAGCTGTTTTTT. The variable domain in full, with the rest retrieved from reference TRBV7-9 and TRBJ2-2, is DTGVSQNPRHKITKRGQNVTFRCDPISEHNRLYWYRQTLGQGPEFLTYFQNEAQLEKSRLLSDRFSAERPKGSFSTLEIQRTEQGDSAMYLCASSPGTGGGYLGELFFGEGSRLTVL.

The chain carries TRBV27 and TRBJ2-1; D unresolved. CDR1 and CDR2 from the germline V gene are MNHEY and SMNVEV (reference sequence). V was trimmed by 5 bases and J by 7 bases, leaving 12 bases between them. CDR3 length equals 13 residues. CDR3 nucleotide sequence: TGTGCCAGCAGTCTCGGAACATTTAATGAGCAGTTCTTC. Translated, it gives CASSLGTFNEQFF.